These 12 T cell receptor beta chains came from one sample sequenced in a study of cytomegalovirus exposure and HLA in healthy donors. Primers for the PCR totalled 60 Vbeta and 13 Jbeta. Profiled with immunoSEQ multiplex PCR; TCRdb holds only in-frame clones, not every one. The sample records about 110,000 clones, 70% being singletons. Input material: PBMCs. These receptors were collected from a man aged 35 to 55 in good health and CMV-seropositive.

This rearrangement joins TRBV19 to TRBJ2-3, with unresolved D. The CDR3 spans 13 residues. The ends were cut back, 1 base at V and 3 bases at J, with 5 bases in the middle. Germline V gene data show CDR1 as LNHDA and CDR2 as SQIVND (reference sequence). For the CDR3, the DNA is TGTGCCAGTAGTATAGTCCCGACAGATACGCAGTATTTT. This encodes CASSIVPTDTQYF.

The rearrangement joins TRBV30 to TRBJ2-1, with TRBD2 identical over 8 bases. Germline loops: CDR1 GTSNPN, CDR2 SVGIG (reference sequence). After removal of 5 bases from V and 0 bases from J, the junction contained 6 bases not matched to a gene. The CDR3 runs to 15 residues. CDR3 amino acids: CAWDLGGGSYNEQFF. CDR3 sequence (DNA): TGTGCCTGGGATCTCGGGGGGGGCTCCTACAATGAGCAGTTCTTC.

V is TRBV7-9 and J is TRBJ1-1; 7 bases match TRBD1. Trimming took 5 bases from V and 5 from J; bases not matched to a gene: 5. The CDR3 runs to 13 residues. Germline V gene sequence: CDR1 SEHNR, CDR2 FQNEAQ (reference sequence). DNA of the CDR3: TGTGCCAGCAGCGCAACAGGGGAGACTGAAGCTTTCTTT. Protein: CASSATGETEAFF.

V is TRBV27 and J is TRBJ1-4; D unclear. Germline V gene lookup returns CDR1 MNHEY and CDR2 SMNVEV (reference sequence). The CDR3 loop spans 14 amino acids. Trimming shortened V by 6 bases and J by 3 bases, and 11 bases separated the two germline ends. CDR3 in amino acids: CASSAYRANEKLFF. Here the CDR3 DNA reads TGTGCCAGCAGCGCGTACCGGGCTAATGAAAAACTGTTTTTT.

The rearrangement joins TRBV6-1 to TRBJ2-7; 7 bases map to TRBD2. The CDR3 is 13 residues long. In germline, CDR1 is MNHNS, CDR2 SASEGT. J gave up 1 base and V 11 bases, and 8 bases lay outside the gene matches. CDR3 bases: TGTGCCGGGGGGGGACCTCGGTCCTACGAGCAGTACTTC. Encoded protein: CAGGGPRSYEQYF.

Details on this clone: The sample carries other DNA sequences with the same CDR3. J is TRBJ2-5 and V is TRBV5-1, with a tentative D call TRBD1 (5 bases). Germline assignment: CDR1 SGHRS and CDR2 YFSETQ. V was pared by 0 bases and J by 1 base, with 7 bases between. The CDR3 totals 14 residues. The CDR3 nucleotides are TGCGCCAGCAGCTTGGGGACAACCCAAGAGACCCAGTACTTC. This gives the protein CASSLGTTQETQYF.

This clone was counted only a few times. The V call is TRBV7-6, the J call TRBJ2-1; D remains unclear. Trimming removed 1 base at V and 9 bases at J, with 4 bases between. The CDR3 is 11 amino acids. The germline V gene encodes CDR1 SGHVS and CDR2 FNYEAQ. The DNA of the CDR3 is TGTGCCAGCAGCTTAGAGAGTGAGCAGTTCTTC. This translates into CASSLESEQFF.

The chain has TRBV25-1 and TRBJ2-2, with TRBD2 identical over 10 bases. This CDR3 spans 15 amino acids. V shed 3 bases and J 7 bases; nucleotides not matched to a gene: 5. Germline CDR1 is MGHDK and CDR2 is SYGVNS. The CDR3 spells CASSDEREGGGELFF. CDR3 coding DNA: TGTGCCAGCAGTGACGAGCGGGAGGGAGGCGGGGAGCTGTTTTTT.

This clone was detected only once. The chain has TRBV5-1 and TRBJ2-3, with TRBD2 identical over 12 bases. CDR3 length equals 16 residues. Germline V lookup: CDR1 SGHRS, CDR2 YFSETQ. J lost 4 bases, V lost 2 bases, and 5 bases had no gene match. CDR3 region: CASSFLAGGSADTQYF. CDR3 coding DNA: TGCGCCAGCAGCTTCCTAGCGGGAGGGAGCGCAGATACGCAGTATTTT.

The chain joins TRBV6-1 to TRBJ2-7; TRBD2 agrees at 7 bases. The J segment lost 4 bases and the V segment lost 5 bases, leaving 11 bases of the junction unmatched. The CDR3 covers 15 residues. Germline assignment: CDR1 MNHNS and CDR2 SASEGT. The CDR3 loop is CASSKSGGSPYEQYV. The CDR3 bases are TGTGCCAGCAGTAAGTCGGGGGGTTCACCGTACGAGCAGTACGTC.

The chain has TRBV6-5 and TRBJ1-1; tentatively, D is TRBD1 (5 bases). The CDR3 extends over 15 amino acids. Deletions cut 5 bases from V and 0 bases from J, with 13 bases between. Looked up from germline, CDR1 is MNHEY and CDR2 is SVGAGI. The CDR3 DNA is TGTGCCAGCAGTGGCGTTGGGGGGTTGAACACTGAAGCTTTCTTT. Translation: CASSGVGGLNTEAFF.

V and J are TRBV5-1 and TRBJ1-2; 7 positions agree with TRBD1. V gave up 3 bases and J gave up 3 bases; unmatched junction bases: 11. The CDR3 extends over 16 amino acids. CDR1 and CDR2 (germline): SGHRS, YFSETQ. The CDR3 nucleotides are TGCGCCAGCAGCTATGATCGGACAGGCGGCGACTATGGCTACACCTTC. It yields the protein CASSYDRTGGDYGYTF.